The 21 T cell receptor beta chains listed next were all sequenced from one sample in a study of OX40 agonist ivuxolimab in advanced cancers. Assay used: immunoSEQ multiplex PCR; TCRdb lists only in-frame clones, some missing. The sample lists roughly 58,000 clones; roughly 92% were seen once. Specimen: CD4+ or CD8+ T cells sorted from blood, collected in a trial of the OX40 agonist ivuxolimab. All receptors come from an adult with an advanced solid tumor such as melanoma, head and neck, liver or kidney cancer.

The gene calls are TRBV4-1 and TRBJ2-5; D not resolved. V lost 1 base, J lost 7 bases, and 10 bases lay in between. Germline V gives CDR1 MGHRA, CDR2 YSYEKL. The CDR3 length is 13 residues. The CDR3: CASSQGEPGTQYF. CDR3 in DNA: TGCGCCAGCAGCCAAGGGGAACCTGGGACCCAGTACTTC.

This clone was recorded only once. The chain recombines TRBV6-6 with TRBJ2-5, with D tentatively TRBD1 (5 bases). The length of the CDR3 is 14 residues. V lost 7 bases to trimming and J lost 2 bases, with 14 bases between them. CDR1 is MNHNY, CDR2 SVGAGI, per germline (reference sequence). The CDR3: CASTQPQGQETQYF. CDR3 bases: TGTGCCAGCACCCAACCCCAGGGACAAGAGACCCAGTACTTC.

This chain links TRBV11-3 with TRBJ2-7; D possibly corresponds to TRBD1 (6 bases). V was trimmed by 4 bases and J by 3 bases, leaving 16 bases between them. The V gene's germline CDR1 is SGHNT and CDR2 YENEEA. The CDR3 is 15 residues long. CDR3 bases: TGTGCCAGCAGCTCGTTTGGGGGCTGCTTCTACGAGCAGTACTTC. It codes for CASSSFGGCFYEQYF. Filled out from reference TRBV11-3 and TRBJ2-7, the complete variable domain reads EAGVVQSPRYKIIEKKQPVAFWCNPISGHNTLYWYLQNLGQGPELLIRYENEEAVDDSQLPKDRFSAERLKGVDSTLKIQPAELGDSAVYLCASSSFGGCFYEQYFGPGTRLTVT.

Only one count was recorded for this clone. This chain uses TRBV6-1 with TRBJ2-2; perhaps D is TRBD1 or TRBD2 (5 bases each). The germline V gene has CDR1 MNHNS and CDR2 SASEGT. This CDR3 contains 17 residues. Trimming pared 4 bases from V and 6 bases from J, leaving 21 bases between. CDR3 in DNA: TGTGCCAGCAGTGGACCAATTGGGGGAGAAAAGTCCGGGGAGCTGTTTTTT. Its protein is CASSGPIGGEKSGELFF.

The chain is built from TRBV7-8 and TRBJ2-5; D remains unclear. This CDR3 contains 10 residues. Germline assignment: CDR1 SGHVS and CDR2 FQNEAQ. Deletions cut 4 bases from V and 7 bases from J, with 4 bases between. The CDR3 reads CASSSGTQYF. The CDR3 bases are TGTGCCAGCAGCTCAGGGACCCAGTACTTC.

This clone has a single count. The CDR3 DNA reads TGTGCCAGCAGCGCCAGGGGAAGCGGAACCACAGATACGCAGTATTTT. As protein: CASSARGSGTTDTQYF. The chain combines TRBV28 with TRBJ2-3, with a tentative D call TRBD1 (6 bases). Trimming took off 6 bases at V and 2 bases at J, with 18 bases between the two ends. Germline CDR1 MDHEN, CDR2 SYDVKM. CDR3 size: 16 residues.

The chain has TRBV19 and TRBJ2-7, with 7 bases identical to TRBD1. Trimming took 5 bases from V and 5 from J; bases not matched to a gene: 9. Germline V gene sequence: CDR1 LNHDA, CDR2 SQIVND (reference sequence). This CDR3 is built from 14 residues. CDR3 protein: CASSLDRETHEQYF. The CDR3 DNA is TGTGCCAGTAGTCTCGACAGGGAGACCCACGAGCAGTACTTC.

The chain joins TRBV4-2 to TRBJ2-7; no clear D gene. The CDR3 length is 11 residues. Trimming pared 2 bases from V and 7 bases from J, leaving 6 bases between. Looked up from germline, CDR1 is LGHNA and CDR2 is YNFKEQ. This CDR3 is CASSQIREQYF. The CDR3 region has the DNA TGTGCCAGCAGCCAAATAAGAGAGCAGTACTTC.

The chain links TRBV7-6 to TRBJ2-1; 9 bases line up with TRBD2. J was trimmed by 7 bases and V by 4 bases; bases with no gene match: 8. The germline V gene has CDR1 SGHVS and CDR2 FNYEAQ. This CDR3 is 15 amino acids long. Here the CDR3 reads CASSSGTSPTNEQFF. The CDR3, as DNA: TGTGCCAGCAGCTCCGGGACTAGCCCTACGAATGAGCAGTTCTTC.

The V gene is TRBV7-9, the J gene TRBJ1-4; a weak D match, TRBD1 (6 bases). Germline V gene sequence: CDR1 SEHNR, CDR2 FQNEAQ (reference sequence). V was trimmed by 5 bases and J by 0 bases, leaving 10 bases between them. The CDR3 runs to 15 residues. This CDR3 is CASSGWTATNEKLFF. The CDR3 coding sequence is TGTGCCAGCAGCGGATGGACAGCAACTAATGAAAAACTGTTTTTT.

The gene calls are TRBV6-6 and TRBJ1-5, with D tentatively TRBD1 (5 bases). Trimming removed 4 bases from V and 3 bases from J, with 10 bases in between. Germline V gene lookup returns CDR1 MNHNY and CDR2 SVGAGI (reference sequence). This CDR3 spans 14 amino acids. The chain's CDR3 is CASSSDSYNQPQHF. The CDR3 DNA is TGTGCCAGCAGTTCAGACAGCTACAATCAGCCCCAGCATTTT.

The rearrangement uses TRBV11-3 and TRBJ2-1; 7 positions match TRBD2. This CDR3 contains 16 residues. Unmatched junction bases numbered 2, after V lost 0 bases and J lost 0 bases. Germline loops: CDR1 SGHNT, CDR2 YENEEA. DNA of the CDR3: TGTGCCAGCAGCTTAGACGGGGGGAGCTCCTACAATGAGCAGTTCTTC. It specifies CASSLDGGSSYNEQFF.

The chain links TRBV18 to TRBJ1-2, with no clear D. The V and J ends lost 0 bases and 8 bases respectively, with 22 bases between them. The CDR3 covers 17 residues. Germline V gene lookup returns CDR1 KGHSH and CDR2 LQKENI. Here the CDR3 reads CASSPPPDLFRASGYTF. For the CDR3, the DNA is TGTGCCAGCTCACCACCCCCCGACTTATTCCGAGCTAGCGGCTACACCTTC. Full variable domain (remainder filled in from reference TRBV18 and TRBJ1-2): NAGVMQNPRHLVRRRGQEARLRCSPMKGHSHVYWYRQLPEEGLKFMVYLQKENIIDESGMPKERFSAEFPKEGPSILRIQQVVRGDSAAYFCASSPPPDLFRASGYTFGSGTRLTVV.

The CDR3 region is CASSWGGGYEQYF. The CDR3, as DNA: TGCGCCAGCAGCTGGGGTGGGGGGTACGAGCAGTACTTC. V and J are TRBV5-1 and TRBJ2-7, with D possibly matching TRBD2 (6 bases). This CDR3 region has 13 residues. V lost 3 bases and J 4 bases, leaving 11 bases between the germline ends. Germline CDR1 is SGHRS and CDR2 is YFSETQ.

This chain joins TRBV9 and TRBJ2-1; TRBD2 matches 11 bases. CDR3 length equals 15 residues. With 4 bases clipped from V and 12 bases from J, the junction kept 12 bases outside the gene matches. CDR1 and CDR2 from the germline V gene are SGDLS and YYNGEE. The CDR3 loop is CASSPRTSGYMGQFF. The CDR3 DNA follows: TGTGCCAGCAGCCCTCGGACTAGCGGGTACATGGGGCAGTTCTTC.

The chain carries TRBV4-3 and TRBJ2-3, with D perhaps matching TRBD2 (5 bases). CDR1 is LGHNA and CDR2 is YSLEER in the germline V gene. V was cut by 0 bases and J by 1 base, with 11 bases left in between. The CDR3 loop spans 16 amino acids. CDR3 protein: CASSQDFIGGTDTQYF. The DNA of the CDR3 is TGCGCCAGCAGCCAAGATTTCATCGGGGGCACAGATACGCAGTATTTT.

This clone came up once. This chain connects TRBV2 to TRBJ2-2, with TRBD2 identical over 14 bases. Germline CDR1 is SNHLY and CDR2 is FYNNEI. V was clipped by 3 bases and J by 1 base; unmatched bases: 4. CDR3 length equals 18 residues. The CDR3 region has the DNA TGTGCCAGCAGTGACTCCGGACTAGCGGGAGGGAACACCGGGGAGCTGTTTTTT. Encoded protein: CASSDSGLAGGNTGELFF.

This sequence joins TRBV4-3 and TRBJ2-3, with no clear D. The CDR3 contains 16 residues. V gave up 0 bases and J gave up 4 bases, with 14 bases separating them. Germline V gene lookup returns CDR1 LGHNA and CDR2 YSLEER. The CDR3 sequence is CASSQDGTASSDTQYF. CDR3 nucleotides: TGCGCCAGCAGCCAAGACGGAACGGCGTCCTCAGATACGCAGTATTTT.

This chain uses TRBV5-1 with TRBJ2-7, with TRBD1 matching 10 bases. The CDR3 length is 14 residues. V gave up 3 bases and J gave up 2 bases; unmatched junction bases: 2. Germline V gene data show CDR1 as SGHRS and CDR2 as YFSETQ. In nucleotides, the CDR3 is TGCGCCAGCAGCTGGGACAGGGGCCCCTACGAGCAGTACTTC. It specifies CASSWDRGPYEQYF.

This chain uses TRBV19 with TRBJ2-7; D is perhaps TRBD2 (6 bases). The germline gives CDR1 LNHDA, CDR2 SQIVND (reference sequence). Trimming cost V 4 bases and J 4 bases, with 11 bases left between them. This CDR3 is 13 amino acids long. In DNA, the CDR3 is TGTGCCAGTAGTAGCGGGATCGGATACGAGCAGTACTTC. Protein: CASSSGIGYEQYF.

The chain joins TRBV29-1 to TRBJ1-2; D is ambiguous. The CDR3 is 15 residues long. Germline V gene lookup returns CDR1 SQVTM and CDR2 ANQGSEA. V was trimmed by 4 bases and J by 8 bases, leaving 23 bases between them. CDR3 in DNA: TGCAGCGTTGCCCCTGGCGGGCGGCAGGACGGGGGCTACACCTTC. Its protein is CSVAPGGRQDGGYTF. The full variable domain, with the rest looked up from reference TRBV29-1 and TRBJ1-2, is SAVISQKPSRDICQRGTSLTIQCQVDSQVTMMFWYRQQPGQSLTLIATANQGSEATYESGFVIDKFPISRPNLTFSTLTVSNMSPEDSSIYLCSVAPGGRQDGGYTFGSGTRLTVV.